The entry below gives a single TCR beta chain sequence along with its context. The target antigen is unknown. These data belong to a study of cytotoxic CD8 clonotypes in ibrutinib-treated CLL. Study background: Among the patients, around ten presented as relapsed/refractory and 15 as treatment-naive; about 17 showed unmutated IGHV. Responses comprised about 25 partial and 2 complete; at median around 67 months, approximately 14 remained remitted and around 12 progressed. Patients gave response samples after a median about 12 months of treatment, range 6 to 36.

Sequencing was performed with immunoSEQ multiplex PCR; in TCRdb, only in-frame clones are kept and a portion is missing. The data show approximately 150,000 clones, around 80% seen once. Study results and caveats: Public clonotypes, found uncommonly, either contracted or stayed stable on treatment.

This CDR3 has 13 amino acids. Trimming removed 5 bases from V and 1 base from J, with 9 bases in between. CDR1 and CDR2 (germline): SGHRS, YFSETQ. This TCR came from a human donor with chronic lymphocytic leukemia. Specimen: PBMCs, collected after 24 months of ibrutinib treatment. The V call is TRBV5-1, the J call TRBJ1-1; TRBD1 might be the D (5 bases). CDR3 bases: TGCGCCAGCAGGGGGCGGAGGAACACTGAAGCTTTCTTT. This sequence encodes CASRGRRNTEAFF.